This T cell receptor beta chain was sequenced during a study of identical twins. Study-level results: A cross-sectional statistical analysis, not follow-up of the same donors, supported the conclusions.

CDR3 length: 15 residues. Germline CDR1 reads WNHNN; CDR2 reads SYGVQD (reference sequence). V lost 6 bases, J lost 0 bases, and 13 bases lay in between. Unique molecular identifiers were present on cDNA, and template switching added a universal primer site. MiXCR, applied by TCRdb to the 5' RACE reads, yields one record per CDR3 protein. The sample has some 1,600,000 distinct CDR3 sequences, less than 40% seen once. This clonotype was picked up a small number of times. Its antigen is undetermined. This receptor was identified in a newborn girl in good health. Material: cord blood. V gene TRBV10-1 combines with J gene TRBJ2-3; possible D gene TRBD2, 5 bases. The CDR3 reads CASSRTRTSTDTQYF. For the CDR3, the DNA is TGCGCCAGCAGCCGAACACGGACTAGCACAGATACGCAGTATTTT.